The 25 T cell receptor beta chains below come from one sample, sequenced in a study of shared clonotypes between healthy human individuals (dated by TCRdb to between 2020 and 2021). Libraries were constructed by the immunoSEQ multiplex PCR assay. Entries here come from immuneACCESS through TCRdb and include only in-frame sequences with V and J called. Some clones fail to appear in such tables; in the studies checked, an unresolved V gene covers under half of the shortfall, and the cause of the remainder is unknown. Within this sample are 2 million to 2.5 million clones, with 85% to 95% of them counted one time only. The top ten constitute 0.39% of the sample. The specimen was naive CD4+ T cells from PBMCs. Sample cell subset or site, as interpreted from the label and publication: CD45RA+ positively selected. Receptors originate from a man aged 18 to 29 in good health. Some clones in this sample may be carry-over from other donors' samples.

V usage is TRBV7-6 and J usage is TRBJ2-3, with 8 bases matching TRBD2. The CDR3 is 14 amino acids. Trimming cost V 3 bases and J 6 bases; bases outside gene matches: 5. Germline loops: CDR1 SGHVS, CDR2 FNYEAQ. The CDR3 DNA sequence: TGTGCCAGCAGCTTCGAGACTAGCGTGGATACGCAGTATTTT. Encoded protein: CASSFETSVDTQYF. The complete variable domain, with remaining parts taken from reference TRBV7-6 and TRBJ2-3, reads GAGVSQSPRYKVTKRGQDVALRCDPISGHVSLYWYRQALGQGPEFLTYFNYEAQQDKSGLPNDRFSAERPEGSISTLTIQRTEQRDSAMYRCASSFETSVDTQYFGPGTRLTVL.

The V gene is TRBV5-1, the J gene TRBJ2-1, with a weak D call TRBD1 (6 bases). From germline, CDR1 is SGHRS and CDR2 YFSETQ. This CDR3 is built from 15 residues. With 4 bases removed from V and 4 bases from J, the gap between germline ends came to 15 bases. CDR3 region: CASSRGTGNYNEQFF. The CDR3 DNA reads TGCGCCAGCAGCAGGGGGACGGGGAATTACAATGAGCAGTTCTTC.

The chain combines TRBV28 with TRBJ1-1, with TRBD1 matching 8 bases. In germline, CDR1 is MDHEN, CDR2 SYDVKM. This CDR3 has 15 residues. J lost 1 base, V lost 3 bases, and 4 bases had no gene match. The CDR3, as DNA: TGTGCCAGCAGTTTTACAGGGGGATCGAACACTGAAGCTTTCTTT. Translating gives CASSFTGGSNTEAFF. The whole variable domain, filled in from reference TRBV28 and TRBJ1-1, reads DVKVTQSSRYLVKRTGEKVFLECVQDMDHENMFWYRQDPGLGLRLIYFSYDVKMKEKGDIPEGYSVSREKKERFSLILESASTNQTSMYLCASSFTGGSNTEAFFGQGTRLTVV.

In DNA, the CDR3 is TGCGCCAGCAGCCAAGTGGTAGCGGGAGGTGGCGAGCAGTACTTC. As protein: CASSQVVAGGGEQYF. This sequence joins TRBV4-3 and TRBJ2-7; TRBD2 aligns across 10 bases. The length of the CDR3 is 15 residues. Trimming cost V 1 base and J 6 bases; bases outside gene matches: 6. Germline V gene lookup returns CDR1 LGHNA and CDR2 YSLEER.

The chain combines TRBV28 with TRBJ2-4, with D unresolved. CDR3 length equals 13 residues. The V end was cut by 4 bases, the J end by 7 bases, with 11 bases between. Germline V gives CDR1 MDHEN, CDR2 SYDVKM. CDR3 coding DNA: TGTGCCAGCAGTTCCCCGGGCGTGAACATTCAGTACTTC. This codes for CASSSPGVNIQYF.

The chain couples TRBV19 to TRBJ2-3; D not certain. The CDR3 has 14 residues. CDR1 and CDR2 (germline): LNHDA, SQIVND (reference sequence). Between the trimmed V and J ends, which lost 6 bases and 1 base, there was a span of 11 bases. In DNA, the CDR3 is TGTGCCAGTAGGGATGGTTATCGCACAGATACGCAGTATTTT. It specifies CASRDGYRTDTQYF.

The V gene is TRBV6-1, the J gene TRBJ1-4; D unresolved. The V and J ends lost 3 bases and 0 bases respectively, with 5 bases between them. This CDR3 is 14 amino acids long. Germline assignment: CDR1 MNHNS and CDR2 SASEGT. The CDR3 DNA follows: TGTGCCAGCAGTGACCCTGCAACTAATGAAAAACTGTTTTTT. It codes for CASSDPATNEKLFF.

This clone was observed a single time. Within the sample, other DNA sequences also encode this same CDR3. The chain combines TRBV5-1 with TRBJ2-7; D ambiguous. There are 13 residues in the CDR3. Germline V lookup: CDR1 SGHRS, CDR2 YFSETQ. V lost 5 bases to trimming and J lost 1 base, with 10 bases between them. CDR3 residues: CASRAGGSYEQYF. The CDR3 DNA sequence: TGCGCCAGCAGGGCAGGCGGATCCTACGAGCAGTACTTC.

This clone has just one count. V usage is TRBV12-5 and J usage is TRBJ2-1; a weak D match, TRBD2 (5 bases). The CDR3 spans 17 residues. Trimming removed 5 bases from V and 6 bases from J, with 23 bases in between. Looked up from germline, CDR1 is LGHNT and CDR2 is FRNRAP. CDR3: CASGPALVATGPNEQFF. The DNA of the CDR3 is TGTGCTAGTGGTCCAGCATTAGTAGCGACGGGCCCCAATGAGCAGTTCTTC.

The chain combines TRBV28 with TRBJ2-3; 9 nucleotides match TRBD1. Germline values: CDR1 MDHEN, CDR2 SYDVKM. The junction had 9 bases not matched to a gene; V was cut back by 2 bases and J by 6 bases. The CDR3 length is 16 residues. The CDR3 sequence is CASSLRWTGEEDTQYF. CDR3 DNA sequence: TGTGCCAGCAGTTTACGTTGGACAGGGGAAGAGGATACGCAGTATTTT.

The rearrangement uses TRBV5-1 and TRBJ2-1; 11 positions agree with TRBD2. Germline assignment: CDR1 SGHRS and CDR2 YFSETQ. Trimming cost V 2 bases and J 5 bases; bases outside gene matches: 6. CDR3 size: 16 residues. This CDR3 is CASSFLAGGTDNEQFF. The CDR3 coding sequence is TGCGCCAGCAGCTTCCTAGCGGGAGGAACCGACAATGAGCAGTTCTTC.

This clone was recorded only once. This chain uses TRBV5-6 with TRBJ1-1; D might be TRBD1 (5 bases). Trimming stripped 3 bases from V and 0 bases from J, with 12 bases between. Germline-derived CDR1 and CDR2 are SGHDT and YYEEEE. The CDR3 is 15 residues long. The CDR3 DNA follows: TGTGCCAGCAGCTCCGTGGACAAGATGAACACTGAAGCTTTCTTT. It specifies CASSSVDKMNTEAFF.

The chain carries TRBV18 and TRBJ1-3, with D uncertain. This CDR3 region has 16 residues. Germline V gene sequence: CDR1 KGHSH, CDR2 LQKENI. V was trimmed by 3 bases and J by 2 bases, leaving 14 bases between them. The CDR3 is CASSPGSVEAGNTIYF. DNA of the CDR3: TGTGCCAGCTCACCTGGGTCTGTAGAGGCTGGAAACACCATATATTTT.

The chain is built from TRBV5-1 and TRBJ2-7, with TRBD1 matching 9 bases. CDR3 length: 16 residues. Germline V gene sequence: CDR1 SGHRS, CDR2 YFSETQ. V gave up 4 bases and J gave up 1 base; unmatched junction bases: 9. CDR3 residues: CASSNQPGQGSYEQYF. The CDR3 DNA follows: TGCGCCAGCAGCAACCAACCGGGACAGGGATCCTACGAGCAGTACTTC.

V and J are TRBV5-1 and TRBJ1-1; D ambiguous. The CDR3 extends over 15 amino acids. V lost 0 bases and J lost 1, with 10 bases in between. Germline V lookup: CDR1 SGHRS, CDR2 YFSETQ. The CDR3 loop reads CASSLVNRPNTEAFF. The CDR3 nucleotides are TGCGCCAGCAGCTTGGTTAACAGACCGAACACTGAAGCTTTCTTT. The full variable domain, in which reference TRBV5-1 and TRBJ1-1 provide the parts outside the CDR3, is KAGVTQTPRYLIKTRGQQVTLSCSPISGHRSVSWYQQTPGQGLQFLFEYFSETQRNKGNFPGRFSGRQFSNSRSEMNVSTLELGDSALYLCASSLVNRPNTEAFFGQGTRLTVV.

The V gene is TRBV4-1, the J gene TRBJ2-7, with D hard to call. Germline V lookup: CDR1 MGHRA, CDR2 YSYEKL. The V and J ends lost 3 bases and 3 bases respectively, with 15 bases between them. The CDR3 loop spans 15 amino acids. This chain's CDR3 is CASSQAPTGIYEQYF. Here the CDR3 DNA reads TGCGCCAGCAGCCAGGCTCCCACCGGAATCTACGAGCAGTACTTC.

The chain carries TRBV2 and TRBJ1-2, with 7 bases matching TRBD1. The CDR3 is made up of 14 amino acids. V gave up 8 bases and J gave up 4 bases; unmatched junction bases: 10. Germline CDR1 is SNHLY and CDR2 is FYNNEI. This CDR3 reads CASGAGTAAYGYTF. CDR3 coding DNA: TGTGCCAGCGGGGCGGGGACAGCCGCCTATGGCTACACCTTC.

This chain links TRBV6-6 with TRBJ2-2; 9 bases align to TRBD2. CDR1 is MNHNY and CDR2 is SVGAGI in the germline V gene (reference sequence). CDR3 length equals 14 residues. V dropped 6 bases and J dropped 3; count of bases not matched to a gene: 2. CDR3 in DNA: TGTGCCAGCAGGCTAGCGGGATACACCGGGGAGCTGTTTTTT. This codes for CASRLAGYTGELFF.

The chain combines TRBV19 with TRBJ2-2; D remains unclear. The CDR3 is 14 residues long. CDR1 LNHDA and CDR2 SQIVND come from the germline V gene (reference sequence). The V gene lost 10 bases and the J gene lost 4 bases, with 16 bases spanning the gap. The CDR3 spells CAINSPARTGELFF. For the CDR3, the DNA is TGTGCCATTAACTCTCCGGCTCGCACCGGGGAGCTGTTTTTT.

The gene calls are TRBV27 and TRBJ1-2; D is ambiguous. Trimming pared 2 bases from V and 4 bases from J, leaving 11 bases between. CDR1 is MNHEY, CDR2 SMNVEV, per germline (reference sequence). The CDR3 has 14 amino acids. The CDR3 loop is CASSLGGSSYGYTF. The CDR3 bases are TGTGCCAGCAGTTTAGGTGGCAGTTCCTATGGCTACACCTTC.

V and J are TRBV28 and TRBJ1-5; 9 bases line up with TRBD1. After removal of 2 bases from V and 0 bases from J, the junction contained 2 bases not matched to a gene. From germline, CDR1 is MDHEN and CDR2 SYDVKM. There are 16 residues in the CDR3. The CDR3 bases are TGTGCCAGCAGTTTAACAGGGGGCTATAGCAATCAGCCCCAGCATTTT. It codes for CASSLTGGYSNQPQHF.

The chain combines TRBV5-1 with TRBJ2-1; TRBD1 matches 7 bases. There are 16 residues in the CDR3. Germline V CDR1 and CDR2: SGHRS, YFSETQ. Losses at the gene ends were 4 bases for V and 4 bases for J; bases not matched to a gene: 11. The CDR3 spells CASSRAGTAEYNEQFF. The CDR3 DNA reads TGCGCCAGCAGCAGGGCTGGGACAGCTGAATACAATGAGCAGTTCTTC.

J is TRBJ2-7 and V is TRBV5-5, with TRBD2 matching over 7 bases. This CDR3 contains 14 residues. Trimming took 4 bases from V and 7 from J; bases not matched to a gene: 11. Germline values: CDR1 SGHKS, CDR2 YYEKEE (reference sequence). The CDR3 DNA reads as TGTGCCAGCAGCAACATAGCTAGCGGAGTTGAGCAGTACTTC. Residues: CASSNIASGVEQYF.

This rearrangement joins TRBV5-1 to TRBJ2-7, with 7 bases identical to TRBD1. In germline, CDR1 is SGHRS, CDR2 YFSETQ. The CDR3 is 14 amino acids. The trim removed 3 bases at V and 7 bases at J, leaving 10 bases unmatched. Written as DNA, the CDR3 is TGCGCCAGCAGCTCGCTGACAGGGACCGGGGAGCAGTACTTC. This encodes CASSSLTGTGEQYF.

The chain recombines TRBV30 with TRBJ2-7; possibly TRBD1 or TRBD2 for D (6 bases each). Trimming removed 4 bases at V and 6 bases at J, with 13 bases between. The CDR3 totals 12 residues. From germline, CDR1 is GTSNPN and CDR2 SVGIG (reference sequence). CDR3 amino acids: CAWNGGAREQYF. CDR3 nucleotide sequence: TGTGCCTGGAACGGGGGCGCGCGCGAGCAGTACTTC.